This is a list of T cell receptor beta chains from one sample in a study of neoadjuvant anti-PD-1 for oral cavity cancer. The method was immunoSEQ multiplex PCR; TCRdb's version includes in-frame clones alone and lacks a portion of them. Counted here are 9,300 or so clones, 75% to 85% occurring once; the ten biggest clones make up 4% to 5%. The sample was PBMCs, taken after nivolumab (anti-PD-1) treatment. These TCRs come from a person aged 35-80 years with oral cavity squamous cell carcinoma. Each CDR3 is given with its conserved first and last residue. Fields, in order: V gene, J gene, clone size, D gene, CDR3 DNA, CDR3 protein. A D gene is named only where the DNA matches it firmly. Size is omitted from some rows. Given values are once, few, many or a class for expanded clones.

TRBV5-5	TRBJ2-7	.	.	TGTGCCAGCAGCTTGGATGAGCAGGGGCTTAACAACGAGCAGTACTTC	CASSLDEQGLNNEQYF
TRBV6-1	TRBJ2-3	.	.	TGTGCCAGCAGTGAACGTCGGGGCGGTAGCACAGATACGCAGTATTTT	CASSERRGGSTDTQYF
TRBV30	TRBJ1-5	few	TRBD1	TGTGCCTGGAGTTTTCCGGGACAGTTCAATCAGCCCCAGCATTTT	CAWSFPGQFNQPQHF
TRBV19	TRBJ1-2	.	.	TGTGCCAGTAGTATCGGACAGAAAATCTATGGCTACACCTTC	CASSIGQKIYGYTF
TRBV14	TRBJ2-7	.	.	TGTGCCAGCAGCCATAGGAGGGGGGGGACCGCCGAGCAGTACTTC	CASSHRRGGTAEQYF
TRBV12-5	TRBJ2-5	.	TRBD2	TGTGCTAGTGGTCACCGTCGCCTCACTAGCGGGGGATCCCAAGAGACCCAGTACTTC	CASGHRRLTSGGSQETQYF
TRBV7-2	TRBJ2-7	once	.	TGTGCCAGCAGCTTAGTAGTTACCTACGAGCAGTACTTC	CASSLVVTYEQYF
TRBV6-1	TRBJ2-3	once	.	TGTGCCTCGAGCCGGATCACAGATACGCAGTATTTT	CASSRITDTQYF
TRBV20-1	TRBJ1-2	.	.	TGCAGTGGGGACCCGCGCAATGGCTACACCTTC	CSGDPRNGYTF
TRBV5-4	TRBJ2-7	.	.	TGTGCCAGCAGCTTGCGGCAGGGTATCCACGAGCAGTACTTC	CASSLRQGIHEQYF
TRBV6-5	TRBJ2-1	.	.	TGTGCCACTAAGAGGGGGGGGCCCTTTCTAACTGAGCAGTTCTTC	CATKRGGPFLTEQFF
TRBV6-1	TRBJ2-3	.	.	TGTGCCAGCAGTGAGACGGAGATAACAGATACGCAGTATTTT	CASSETEITDTQYF
TRBV5-5	TRBJ1-5	few	.	TGTGCCAGCAGCCCGCAATTGGGTTATAGCAATCAGCCCCAGCATTTT	CASSPQLGYSNQPQHF
TRBV7-2	TRBJ2-6	.	.	TGTGCCAGCAATTTCGGGTACTCTGGGGCCAACGTCCTGACTTTC	CASNFGYSGANVLTF
TRBV5-1	TRBJ2-2	once	.	TGCGCCAGCAGCTTGGCCGGCAGGTCGAACACCGGGGAGCTGTTTTTT	CASSLAGRSNTGELFF
TRBV2	TRBJ2-1	.	.	TGTGCCAGCTCGGTCCCTCCCCCAGTGACAAAGCAGTTCTTC	CASSVPPPVTKQFF
TRBV12-5	TRBJ1-1	.	.	TGTGCTAGTGGTTTGGGGCCCCCGGAGGACACTGAAGCTTTCTTT	CASGLGPPEDTEAFF
TRBV9	TRBJ2-1	.	.	TGTGCCAGCAGCTACGGGACGGATTACAATGAGCAGTTCTTC	CASSYGTDYNEQFF
TRBV5-1	TRBJ2-7	.	.	TGCGCCAGCAGCCTGATCGACCCCCGGACGGGAGCCTACGAGCAGTACTTC	CASSLIDPRTGAYEQYF
TRBV14	TRBJ2-3	.	TRBD1	TGTGCCAGCAGCCAACGGACAGGGGGCACAGATACGCAGTATTTT	CASSQRTGGTDTQYF
TRBV19	TRBJ1-1	.	.	TGTGCCAGTAGTCCCACCAGGGAAGGTACTGAAGCTTTCTTT	CASSPTREGTEAFF
TRBV7-9	TRBJ2-1	.	TRBD1	TGTGCCAGCAGCGACCGGGACAGCTACAATGAGCAGTTCTTC	CASSDRDSYNEQFF
TRBV6-1	TRBJ1-5	.	.	TGTGCCAGCACTTACGGGACGGTGGATCAGCCCCAGCATTTT	CASTYGTVDQPQHF
TRBV4-1	TRBJ1-2	.	.	TGCGCCAGCAGCCAAGAGGCGTGGGATCGGGGCTACACCTTC	CASSQEAWDRGYTF
TRBV19	TRBJ2-3	once	.	TGTGCCAGTGGGGGGCGGGAGACAGATACGCAGTATTTT	CASGGRETDTQYF
TRBV6-5	TRBJ1-1	few	.	TGTGCCAGCAGTTACTCGATCTATAGCCCCTTGGCCGCTTTCTTT	CASSYSIYSPLAAFF
TRBV7-2	TRBJ1-1	.	.	TGTGCCAGCAGCTCCGGTTGGGGGGCGCGGAACACTGAAGCTTTCTTT	CASSSGWGARNTEAFF
TRBV5-1	TRBJ1-3	.	.	TGCGCCAGCAGCTTTGAGGAGGGAACCTCTGGAAACACCATATATTTT	CASSFEEGTSGNTIYF
TRBV19	TRBJ1-1	.	TRBD1	TGTGCCAGTAGTCGACAGGGGAGAGCGACTGAAGCTTTCTTT	CASSRQGRATEAFF
TRBV11-3	TRBJ2-3	.	.	TGTGCCAGCAGCTTAGTGGGAGGAGCAGATACGCAGTATTTT	CASSLVGGADTQYF
TRBV19	TRBJ1-2	few	.	TGTGCCAGTAGTGGAGCTTGGGACGGTAGCAGCTACACCTTC	CASSGAWDGSSYTF